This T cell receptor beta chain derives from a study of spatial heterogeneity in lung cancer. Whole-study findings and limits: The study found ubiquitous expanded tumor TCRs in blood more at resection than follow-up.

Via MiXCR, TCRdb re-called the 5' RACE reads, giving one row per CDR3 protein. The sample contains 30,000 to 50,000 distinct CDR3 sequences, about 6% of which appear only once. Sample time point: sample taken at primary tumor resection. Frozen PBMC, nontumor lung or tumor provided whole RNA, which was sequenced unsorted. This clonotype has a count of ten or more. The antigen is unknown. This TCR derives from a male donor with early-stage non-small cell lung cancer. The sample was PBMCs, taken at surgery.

CDR3: CASSPLRGDTYGYTF. In nucleotides, the CDR3 is TGTGCCAGCTCACCACTAAGGGGGGACACCTATGGCTACACCTTC. The chain is built from TRBV18 and TRBJ1-2, with a possible D match to TRBD1 (6 bases). CDR3 size: 15 residues. Germline lookup yields CDR1 KGHSH and CDR2 LQKENI. Between the trimmed V and J ends, which lost 1 base and 4 bases, there was a span of 13 bases. Based on the CDR3 plus reference TRBV18 and TRBJ1-2, the full variable domain is NAGVMQNPRHLVRRRGQEARLRCSPMKGHSHVYWYRQLPEEGLKFMVYLQKENIIDESGMPKERFSAEFPKEGPSILRIQQVVRGDSAAYFCASSPLRGDTYGYTFGSGTRLTVV.